This record looks at one TCR beta chain sequence and its context. Libraries were prepared by immunoSEQ multiplex PCR; TCRdb keeps only in-frame clonotypes and omits some of them. The sample gives a few hundred thousand clones, around 87% of which show up once; 2% to 2.5% is in the top ten. The sample comes from a study of blood T cell repertoires in COVID-19. This CDR3 has 17 amino acids. The germline V gene encodes CDR1 LGHNA and CDR2 YSLEER. J was trimmed by 6 bases and V by 3 bases; bases with no gene match: 12. The TCR was taken from a woman aged 45 to 65 with acute or convalescent COVID-19. The rearrangement joins TRBV4-3 to TRBJ2-1; 9 bases agree with TRBD2. The sequencing sample was made of peripheral blood. The CDR3 protein is CASSQGAAGGMGNEQFF. CDR3 DNA: TGCGCCAGCAGCCAGGGGGCGGCGGGAGGGATGGGCAATGAGCAGTTCTTC.